This T cell receptor (beta chain) was sequenced in a study of cytomegalovirus exposure and HLA in healthy donors. Broader study findings: Researchers counted around 160 TCR beta chains as cytomegalovirus-associated. The study found most TCR sequences rare, yet found some public TCRs in many donors. Three of the chains that were CMV-associated were confirmed in vitro to be specific for CMV antigens.

As regards this clone: Its antigen remains unidentified.

Profiled with immunoSEQ multiplex PCR; TCRdb holds only in-frame clones, not every one. The table includes about 65,000 clones, about 91% detected once. The sequence came from a woman between 18 and 29 years old in good health and CMV-seronegative. The sequenced sample was PBMCs.

Written as DNA, the CDR3 is TGTGCCAGCAGCCGGACAGGGGCAACGCCCCAGCATTTT. This gives the protein CASSRTGATPQHF. This chain joins TRBV11-2 and TRBJ1-5; 9 bases are a match to TRBD1. Germline V gene lookup returns CDR1 SGHAT and CDR2 FQNNGV. The CDR3 contains 13 residues. Trimming at V came to 5 bases and at J to 9 bases, leaving 5 bases not matched to a gene.